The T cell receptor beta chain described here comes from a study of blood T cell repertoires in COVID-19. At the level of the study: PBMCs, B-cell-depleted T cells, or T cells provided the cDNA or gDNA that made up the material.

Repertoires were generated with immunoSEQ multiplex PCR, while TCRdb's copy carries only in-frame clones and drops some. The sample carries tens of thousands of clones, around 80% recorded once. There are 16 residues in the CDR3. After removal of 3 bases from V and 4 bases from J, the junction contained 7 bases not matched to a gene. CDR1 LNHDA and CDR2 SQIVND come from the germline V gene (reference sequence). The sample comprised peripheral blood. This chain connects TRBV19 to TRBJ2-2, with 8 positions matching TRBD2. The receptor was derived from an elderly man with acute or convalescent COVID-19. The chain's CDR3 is CASSIGGGPRTGELFF. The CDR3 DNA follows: TGTGCCAGTAGTATTGGCGGGGGGCCCCGCACCGGGGAGCTGTTTTTT.